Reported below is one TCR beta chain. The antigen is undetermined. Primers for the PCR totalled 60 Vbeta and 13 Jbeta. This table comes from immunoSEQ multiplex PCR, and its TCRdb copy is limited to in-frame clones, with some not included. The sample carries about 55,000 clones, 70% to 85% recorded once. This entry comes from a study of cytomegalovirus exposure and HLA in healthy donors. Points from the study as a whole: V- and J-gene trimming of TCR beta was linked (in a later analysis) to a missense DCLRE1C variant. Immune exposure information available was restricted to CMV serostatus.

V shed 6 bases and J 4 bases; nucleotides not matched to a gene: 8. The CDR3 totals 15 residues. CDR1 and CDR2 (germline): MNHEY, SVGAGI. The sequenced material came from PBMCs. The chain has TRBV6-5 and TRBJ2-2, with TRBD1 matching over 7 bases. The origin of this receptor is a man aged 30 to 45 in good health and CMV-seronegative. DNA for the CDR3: TGTGCCAGCAGCATCACAGGGGTTCGCACCGGGGAGCTGTTTTTT. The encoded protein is CASSITGVRTGELFF.